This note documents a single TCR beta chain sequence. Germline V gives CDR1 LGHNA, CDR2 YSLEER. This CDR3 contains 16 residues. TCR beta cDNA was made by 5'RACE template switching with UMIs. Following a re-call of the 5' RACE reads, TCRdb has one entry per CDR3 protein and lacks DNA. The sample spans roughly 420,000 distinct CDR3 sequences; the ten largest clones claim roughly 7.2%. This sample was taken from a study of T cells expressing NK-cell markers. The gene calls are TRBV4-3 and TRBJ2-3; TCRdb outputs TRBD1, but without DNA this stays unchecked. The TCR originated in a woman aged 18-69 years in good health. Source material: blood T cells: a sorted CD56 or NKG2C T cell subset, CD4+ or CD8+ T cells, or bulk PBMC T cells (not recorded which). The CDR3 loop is CASSPLGGSFTDTQYF.